A single sample gave rise to the 13 T cell receptor beta chains below, sequenced in a study of T cell responses to AZD1222 COVID-19 vaccine. Assay used: immunoSEQ multiplex PCR; TCRdb lists only in-frame clones, some missing. The data contain approximately 130,000 clones, 80% to 95% of them singletons. The sample was peripheral blood, taken on day 0 of AZD1222 vaccination. The receptors were sampled from an adult in good health.

The V call is TRBV5-6, the J call TRBJ1-2; 8 bases line up with TRBD1. Germline assignment: CDR1 SGHDT and CDR2 YYEEEE. CDR3 length: 14 amino acids. V lost 3 bases, J lost 2 bases, and 3 bases stayed unmatched. CDR3 amino acids: CASSWRTGNYGYTF. CDR3 coding DNA: TGTGCCAGCAGCTGGAGGACAGGGAACTATGGCTACACCTTC.

This chain uses TRBV29-1 with TRBJ2-7; D is uncertain. CDR1 and CDR2 from the germline V gene are SQVTM and ANQGSEA. There are 13 residues in the CDR3. V lost 6 bases, J lost 0 bases, and 12 bases lay in between. The CDR3 DNA reads TGCAGCGTGCGGACCGCTTTCTCCTACGAGCAGTACTTC. Its protein is CSVRTAFSYEQYF.

The rearrangement uses TRBV28 and TRBJ1-1, with a possible D match to TRBD1 (5 bases). This CDR3 has 14 amino acids. In germline, CDR1 is MDHEN, CDR2 SYDVKM. Trimming removed 6 bases at V and 1 base at J, with 12 bases between. The CDR3 DNA follows: TGTGCCAGCAGGGAGAATGGGGGGAACACTGAAGCTTTCTTT. Encoded protein: CASRENGGNTEAFF.

J is TRBJ2-7 and V is TRBV13; 7 nucleotides agree with TRBD1. The CDR3 sequence is 14 residues long. V was clipped by 3 bases and J by 2 bases; unmatched bases: 4. Germline V gene sequence: CDR1 PRHDT, CDR2 FYEKMQ (reference sequence). CDR3 sequence: CASSLGDRTYEQYF. CDR3 DNA: TGTGCCAGCAGCTTGGGGGACAGAACCTACGAGCAGTACTTC.

The chain combines TRBV5-4 with TRBJ2-1, with 12 bases that match TRBD2. J was trimmed by 8 bases and V by 5 bases; bases with no gene match: 2. Per germline, CDR1 SGHNT and CDR2 YYREEE (reference sequence). This CDR3 comprises 13 residues. CDR3 coding DNA: TGTGCCAGCAGGCTAGCGGGAGGGGATGAGCAGTTCTTC. This encodes CASRLAGGDEQFF.

A single count supports this clone. The chain links TRBV3-1 (or the pseudogene TRBV3-2) to TRBJ2-5; 15 bases fit TRBD2. Trimming at V came to 4 bases and at J to 1 base, leaving 7 bases not matched to a gene. Germline loops: CDR1 LGHDT, CDR2 YNNKEL (reference sequence). The CDR3 runs 18 residues. In nucleotides, the CDR3 is TGTGCCAGCAGCCCGAGAGGGACTAGCGGGAGGCTCCAAGAGACCCAGTACTTC. Amino acids: CASSPRGTSGRLQETQYF.

The V gene is TRBV3-1 (or the pseudogene TRBV3-2), the J gene TRBJ2-3; a possible D gene is TRBD2 (6 bases). The CDR3 extends over 15 amino acids. Germline V gene sequence: CDR1 LGHDT, CDR2 YNNKEL (reference sequence). V was pared by 4 bases and J by 4 bases, with 15 bases between. CDR3 nucleotides: TGTGCCAGCAGCCGTGTGGGAGCGGGCCCAGATACGCAGTATTTT. This codes for CASSRVGAGPDTQYF.

This chain uses TRBV3-1 (or the pseudogene TRBV3-2) with TRBJ1-2; 11 nucleotides agree with TRBD1. Trimming at V came to 4 bases and at J to 4 bases, leaving 8 bases not matched to a gene. The germline V gene has CDR1 LGHDT and CDR2 YNNKEL (reference sequence). This CDR3 is built from 16 residues. This chain's CDR3 is CASSRTSGTGGYGYTF. In nucleotides, the CDR3 is TGTGCCAGCAGCCGTACTTCCGGGACAGGGGGCTATGGCTACACCTTC.

In the case of this clone: Other DNA sequences in the same sample also yield this CDR3. This chain links TRBV5-1 with TRBJ2-2, with D uncertain. The V gene's germline CDR1 is SGHRS and CDR2 YFSETQ. The CDR3 runs to 13 residues. V was trimmed by 5 bases and J by 0 bases, leaving 5 bases between them. The CDR3 loop is CASSSTNTGELFF. In DNA, the CDR3 is TGCGCCAGCAGTTCCACGAACACCGGGGAGCTGTTTTTT.

CDR3 coding DNA: TGTGCCAGCAGCCTCCAGGGGGATGGGAGAATCAACACCGGGGAGCTGTTTTTT. This encodes CASSLQGDGRINTGELFF. The chain carries TRBV14 and TRBJ2-2, with 7 positions matching TRBD1. V dropped 4 bases and J dropped 2; count of bases not matched to a gene: 13. Germline CDR1 reads SGHDN; CDR2 reads FVKESK. This CDR3 is 18 amino acids long. The whole variable domain, remainder taken from reference TRBV14 and TRBJ2-2, is EAGVTQFPSHSVIEKGQTVTLRCDPISGHDNLYWYRRVMGKEIKFLLHFVKESKQDESGMPNNRFLAERTGGTYSTLKVQPAELEDSGVYFCASSLQGDGRINTGELFFGEGSRLTVL.

The chain employs TRBV19 and TRBJ2-6; tentative D call: TRBD2 (6 bases). V lost 6 bases to trimming and J lost 4 bases, with 16 bases between them. From germline, CDR1 is LNHDA and CDR2 SQIVND (reference sequence). This CDR3 contains 16 residues. CDR3 in amino acids: CASRLKEGLGANVLTF. CDR3 nucleotide sequence: TGTGCCAGTAGGCTAAAGGAGGGGCTAGGGGCCAACGTCCTGACTTTC.

This clone was observed a single time. The chain carries TRBV27 and TRBJ1-2; D might be TRBD1 (5 bases). Germline loops: CDR1 MNHEY, CDR2 SMNVEV (reference sequence). This CDR3 spans 15 amino acids. Trimming took off 1 base at V and 5 bases at J, with 14 bases between the two ends. The CDR3 spells CASSLYIGGGYGYTF. As DNA, the CDR3 is TGTGCCAGCAGTTTATATATTGGCGGGGGGTATGGCTACACCTTC.

The sample holds one count of this clone. This chain connects TRBV24-1 to TRBJ1-3, with D unresolved. The CDR3 has 15 amino acids. The germline V and J ends were trimmed by 4 bases and 7 bases, with 16 bases remaining between them. CDR1 is KGHDR and CDR2 is SFDVKD in the germline V gene. Here the CDR3 reads CATSERGSRVNTIYF. CDR3 nucleotides: TGTGCCACCAGTGAGCGGGGATCTCGGGTGAACACCATATATTTT.